These 3 T cell receptor beta chains originate from one sample sequenced in a study of vaccination and CD4 T cells after COVID-19. Cultured CD4+ T cell DNA was sequenced using the Oncomine TCR Beta short-read assay. Each CDR3 protein is one row after TCRdb ran MiXCR on the PCR reads. Found here are about 20,000 distinct CDR3 sequences, 42% of them singletons; the top ten hold roughly 9.9%. The time point here: late sampling 161 to 241 days after vaccination in a few convalescent patients. The sample's treatment: roughly ten-day PBMC culture with coronavirus spike peptide pools or control peptides (ViraFEST assay). Which antigens these TCRs recognize remains unknown. The sequencing used CD4+ T cells from blood, cultured in vitro, collected about 7 months after SARS-CoV-2 vaccination. These TCRs come from a human donor who had recovered from COVID-19.

Concerning this clonotype itself: A much bigger clone sits one base away, suggesting this may be a read error. The J gene is TRBJ2-6, the V gene TRBV28; D not resolved. CDR1 is MDHEN and CDR2 is SYDVKM in the germline V gene. The CDR3 sequence is 17 residues long. Between the trimmed V and J ends, which lost 7 bases and 0 bases, there was a span of 16 bases. DNA for the CDR3: TGTGCCAGCAACCAACAGCCCAGCACCTCTGGGGCCAACGTCCTGACTTTC. As protein: CASNQQPSTSGANVLTF.

The chain employs TRBV7-6 and TRBJ2-6; D not resolved. CDR1 is SGHVS, CDR2 FNYEAQ, per germline. V was trimmed by 6 bases and J by 0 bases, leaving 6 bases between them. The CDR3 covers 14 residues. The CDR3 protein is CASRAPSGANVLTF. CDR3 in DNA: TGTGCCAGCAGGGCCCCCTCTGGGGCCAACGTCCTGACTTTC.

A few counts support this clonotype. The rearrangement links TRBV2 to TRBJ2-7; the D call may be TRBD1 or TRBD2 (5 bases each). Germline V gene sequence: CDR1 SNHLY, CDR2 FYNNEI. The CDR3 is 14 residues long. V was clipped by 6 bases and J by 3 bases, with 15 bases between them. The CDR3 region has the DNA TGTGCCAGCAGGGGGGTAGAGAGATACTACGAGCAGTACTTC. Protein product: CASRGVERYYEQYF.